The present T cell receptor (beta chain) was sequenced within a study of T-cell reconstitution after alpha-beta-depleted transplantation in children. Unique molecular identifiers were used to barcode this TCRbeta library. TCRdb called the PCR reads again in MiXCR, with one record for every CDR3 protein. The repertoire holds under 850,000 distinct CDR3 sequences, around 12% seen once, with around 0.76% in the top ten. In its sample, this clonotype was seen many times. What it binds is not known. Whole-study findings and limits: Surviving recipient T cells and intrathymic progenitors accounted for some patients' high TCRbeta diversity at day 60. The origin of alpha-beta T cells about two months after transplant was reportedly several hundred expanded graft clones. At one year after transplant, newly produced T cells mostly accounted for T-cell counts and diversity.

This material consisted of PBMCs, taken before TCRalphabeta/CD19-depleted stem cell transplant. The source of this sequence is a girl aged 2 to 10 with congenital amegakaryocytic thrombocytopenia, due to receive a stem cell transplant.

CDR3 DNA sequence: TGCGCCAGCAGCCAACCTGACAGGGGCGAGCAGTACTTC. Translation: CASSQPDRGEQYF. The chain links TRBV4-1 to TRBJ2-7, with TRBD1 identical over 8 bases. J lost 6 bases, V lost 2 bases, and 3 bases had no gene match. Per the germline V gene, CDR1 is MGHRA and CDR2 is YSYEKL. The CDR3 is 13 residues long.